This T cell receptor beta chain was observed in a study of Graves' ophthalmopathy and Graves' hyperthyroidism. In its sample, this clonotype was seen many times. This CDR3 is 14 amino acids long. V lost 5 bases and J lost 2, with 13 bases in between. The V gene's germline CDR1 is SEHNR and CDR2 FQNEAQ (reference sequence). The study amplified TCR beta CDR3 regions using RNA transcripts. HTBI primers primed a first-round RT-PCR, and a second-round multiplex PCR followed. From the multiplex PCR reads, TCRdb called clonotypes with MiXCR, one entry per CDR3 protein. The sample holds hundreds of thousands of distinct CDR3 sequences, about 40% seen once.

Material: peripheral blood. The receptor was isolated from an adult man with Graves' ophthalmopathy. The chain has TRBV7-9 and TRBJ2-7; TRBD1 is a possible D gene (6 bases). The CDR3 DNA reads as TGTGCCAGCAGCCAACGGGACAAGACCTACGAGCAGTACTTC. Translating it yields CASSQRDKTYEQYF. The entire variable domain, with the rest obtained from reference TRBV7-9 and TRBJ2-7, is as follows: DTGVSQNPRHKITKRGQNVTFRCDPISEHNRLYWYRQTLGQGPEFLTYFQNEAQLEKSRLLSDRFSAERPKGSFSTLEIQRTEQGDSAMYLCASSQRDKTYEQYFGPGTRLTVT.